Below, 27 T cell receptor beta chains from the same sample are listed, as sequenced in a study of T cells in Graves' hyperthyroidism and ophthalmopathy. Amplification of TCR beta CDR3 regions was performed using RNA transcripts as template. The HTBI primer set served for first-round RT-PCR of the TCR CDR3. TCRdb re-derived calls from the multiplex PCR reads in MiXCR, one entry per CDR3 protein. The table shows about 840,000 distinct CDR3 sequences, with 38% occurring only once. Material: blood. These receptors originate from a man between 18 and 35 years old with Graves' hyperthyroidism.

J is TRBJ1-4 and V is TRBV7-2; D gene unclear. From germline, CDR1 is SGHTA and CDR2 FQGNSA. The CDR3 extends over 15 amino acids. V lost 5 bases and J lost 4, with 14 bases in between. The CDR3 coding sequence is TGTGCCAGCAGCGTTGTGTCTCATATTAATGAAAAACTGTTTTTT. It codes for CASSVVSHINEKLFF.

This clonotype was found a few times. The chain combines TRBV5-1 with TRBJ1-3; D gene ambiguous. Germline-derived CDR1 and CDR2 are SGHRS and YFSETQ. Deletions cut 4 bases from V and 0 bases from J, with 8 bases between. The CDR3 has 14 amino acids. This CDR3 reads CASSQDTSGNTIYF. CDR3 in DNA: TGCGCCAGCAGCCAAGATACCTCTGGAAACACCATATATTTT.

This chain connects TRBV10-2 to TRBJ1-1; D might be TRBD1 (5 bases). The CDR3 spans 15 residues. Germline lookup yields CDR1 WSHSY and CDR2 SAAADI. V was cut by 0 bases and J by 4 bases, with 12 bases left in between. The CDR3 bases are TGCGCCAGCAGTGAGTCCGTCGAGGGGAGCACTGAAGCTTTCTTT. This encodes CASSESVEGSTEAFF.

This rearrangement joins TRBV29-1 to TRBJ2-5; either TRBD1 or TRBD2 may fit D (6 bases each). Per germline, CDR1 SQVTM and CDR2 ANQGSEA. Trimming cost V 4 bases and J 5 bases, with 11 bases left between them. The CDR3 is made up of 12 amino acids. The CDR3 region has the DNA TGCAGCGTTGGTAGGGGGGCGGAGACCCAGTACTTC. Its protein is CSVGRGAETQYF.

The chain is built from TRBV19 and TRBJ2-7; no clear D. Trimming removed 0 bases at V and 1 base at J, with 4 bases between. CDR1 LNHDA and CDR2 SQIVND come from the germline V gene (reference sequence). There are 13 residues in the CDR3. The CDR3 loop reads CASSIELSYEQYF. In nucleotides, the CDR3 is TGTGCCAGTAGTATAGAACTATCCTACGAGCAGTACTTC.

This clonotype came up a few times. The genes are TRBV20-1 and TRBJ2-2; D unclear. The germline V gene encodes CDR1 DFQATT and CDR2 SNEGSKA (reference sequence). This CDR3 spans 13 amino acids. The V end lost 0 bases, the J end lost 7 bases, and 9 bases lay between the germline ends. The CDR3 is CSAREEWLGELFF. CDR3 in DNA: TGCAGTGCTAGAGAGGAGTGGCTCGGGGAGCTGTTTTTT.

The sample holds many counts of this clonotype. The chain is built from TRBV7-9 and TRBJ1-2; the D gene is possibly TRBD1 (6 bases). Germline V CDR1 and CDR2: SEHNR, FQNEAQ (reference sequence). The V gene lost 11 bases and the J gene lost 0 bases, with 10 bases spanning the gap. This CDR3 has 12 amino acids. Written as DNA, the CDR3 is TGTGCCCCCAGGGGTTCTAACTATGGCTACACCTTC. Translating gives CAPRGSNYGYTF.

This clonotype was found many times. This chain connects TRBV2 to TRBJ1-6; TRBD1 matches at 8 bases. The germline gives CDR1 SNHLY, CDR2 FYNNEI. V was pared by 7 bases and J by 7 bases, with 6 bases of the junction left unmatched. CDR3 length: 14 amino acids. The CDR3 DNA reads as TGTGCCAGCACCCGACAGGGGAGAAATTCACCCCTCCACTTT. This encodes CASTRQGRNSPLHF.

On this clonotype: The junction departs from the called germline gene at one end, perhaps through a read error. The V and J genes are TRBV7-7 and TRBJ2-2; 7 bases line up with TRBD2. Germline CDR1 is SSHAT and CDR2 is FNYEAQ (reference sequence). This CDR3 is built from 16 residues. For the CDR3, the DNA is TGCGCCAGCAGCCTAGACGGAGGCGGGAGAGCCGGGGAGCTGTTTTTT. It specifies CASSLDGGGRAGELFF.

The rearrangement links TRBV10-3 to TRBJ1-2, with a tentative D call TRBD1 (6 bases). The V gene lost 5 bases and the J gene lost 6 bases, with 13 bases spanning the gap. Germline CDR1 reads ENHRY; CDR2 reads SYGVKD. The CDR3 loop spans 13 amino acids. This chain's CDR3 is CAISQGTFDGYTF. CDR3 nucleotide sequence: TGTGCCATCAGTCAGGGGACGTTCGATGGCTACACCTTC.

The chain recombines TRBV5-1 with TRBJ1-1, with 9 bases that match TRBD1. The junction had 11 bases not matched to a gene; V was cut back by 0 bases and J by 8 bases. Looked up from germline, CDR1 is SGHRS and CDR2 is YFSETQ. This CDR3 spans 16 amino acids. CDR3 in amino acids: CASSLEGTGRSTEAFF. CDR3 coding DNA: TGCGCCAGCAGCTTGGAGGGGACAGGGAGAAGTACCGAAGCTTTCTTT. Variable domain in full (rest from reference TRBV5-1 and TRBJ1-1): KAGVTQTPRYLIKTRGQQVTLSCSPISGHRSVSWYQQTPGQGLQFLFEYFSETQRNKGNFPGRFSGRQFSNSRSEMNVSTLELGDSALYLCASSLEGTGRSTEAFFGQGTRLTVV.

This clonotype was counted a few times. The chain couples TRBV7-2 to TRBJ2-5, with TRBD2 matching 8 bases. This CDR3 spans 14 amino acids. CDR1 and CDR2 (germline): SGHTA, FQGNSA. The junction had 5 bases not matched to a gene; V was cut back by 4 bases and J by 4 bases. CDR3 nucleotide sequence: TGTGCCAGCAGCTCCCCCGGACTAGCAGAGACCCAGTACTTC. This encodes CASSSPGLAETQYF.

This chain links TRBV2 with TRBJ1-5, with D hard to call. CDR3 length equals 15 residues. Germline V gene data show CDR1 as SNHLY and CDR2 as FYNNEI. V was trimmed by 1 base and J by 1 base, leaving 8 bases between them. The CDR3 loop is CASSEGERSNQPQHF. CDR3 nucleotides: TGTGCCAGCAGTGAAGGGGAGCGAAGCAATCAGCCCCAGCATTTT.

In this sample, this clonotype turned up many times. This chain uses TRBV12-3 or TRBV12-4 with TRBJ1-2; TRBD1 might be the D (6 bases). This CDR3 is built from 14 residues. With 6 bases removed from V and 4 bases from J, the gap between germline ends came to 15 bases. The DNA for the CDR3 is TGTGCCAGCAGCCACACCCCCAGGGGCTATGGCTACACCTTC. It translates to CASSHTPRGYGYTF.

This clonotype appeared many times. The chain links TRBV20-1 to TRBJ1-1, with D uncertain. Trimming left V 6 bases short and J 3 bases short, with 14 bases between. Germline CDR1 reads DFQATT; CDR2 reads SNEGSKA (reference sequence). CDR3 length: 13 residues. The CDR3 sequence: CSAELDGDTEAFF. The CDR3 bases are TGCAGTGCCGAACTGGACGGGGACACTGAAGCTTTCTTT.

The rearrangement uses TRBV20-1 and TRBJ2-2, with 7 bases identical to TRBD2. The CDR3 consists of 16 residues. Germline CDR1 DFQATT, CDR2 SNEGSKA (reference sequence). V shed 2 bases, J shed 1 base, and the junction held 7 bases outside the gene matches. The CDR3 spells CSARPHGTMNTGELFF. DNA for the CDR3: TGCAGTGCTAGACCGCACGGGACTATGAACACCGGGGAGCTGTTTTTT.

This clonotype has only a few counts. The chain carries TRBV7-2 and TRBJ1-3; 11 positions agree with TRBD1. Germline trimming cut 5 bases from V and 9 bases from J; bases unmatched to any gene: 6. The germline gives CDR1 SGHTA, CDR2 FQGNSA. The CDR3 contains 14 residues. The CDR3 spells CASSQRDRGITIYF. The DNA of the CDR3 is TGTGCCAGCAGCCAAAGGGACAGGGGGATCACCATATATTTT.

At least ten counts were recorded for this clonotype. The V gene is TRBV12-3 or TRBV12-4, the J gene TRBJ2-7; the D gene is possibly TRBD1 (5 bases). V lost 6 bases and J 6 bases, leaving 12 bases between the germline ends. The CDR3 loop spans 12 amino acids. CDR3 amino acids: CASRPGLGEQYF. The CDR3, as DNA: TGTGCCAGCAGGCCAGGGCTGGGCGAGCAGTACTTC.

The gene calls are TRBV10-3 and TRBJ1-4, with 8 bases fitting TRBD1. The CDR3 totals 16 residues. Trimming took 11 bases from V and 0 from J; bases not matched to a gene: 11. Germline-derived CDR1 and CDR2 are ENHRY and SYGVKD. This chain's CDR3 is CAFNGGQVATNEKLFF. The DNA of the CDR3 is TGTGCCTTCAACGGGGGACAGGTTGCAACTAATGAAAAACTGTTTTTT.

The CDR3 here is CASSYSGRYTGELFF. The DNA of the CDR3 is TGTGCCAGCAGTTACTCGGGACGATACACCGGGGAGCTGTTTTTT. The chain recombines TRBV6-1 with TRBJ2-2; tentatively, D is TRBD1 or TRBD2 (5 bases each). The CDR3 runs 15 residues. V lost 5 bases and J 3 bases, leaving 13 bases between the germline ends. Germline lookup yields CDR1 MNHNS and CDR2 SASEGT.

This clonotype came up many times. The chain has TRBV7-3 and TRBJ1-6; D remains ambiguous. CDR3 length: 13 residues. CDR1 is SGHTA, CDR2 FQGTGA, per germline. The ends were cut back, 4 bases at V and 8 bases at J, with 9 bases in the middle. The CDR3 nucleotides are TGTGCCAGCAGCTCAGTCCGGGATTCACCCCTCCACTTT. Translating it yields CASSSVRDSPLHF.

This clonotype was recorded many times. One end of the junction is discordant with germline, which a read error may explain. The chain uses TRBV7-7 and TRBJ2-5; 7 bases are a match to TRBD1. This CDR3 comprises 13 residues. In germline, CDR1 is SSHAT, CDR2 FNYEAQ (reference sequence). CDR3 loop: CASSRGQRETQYF. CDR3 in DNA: TGTGCTAGCAGCCGGGGACAGAGGGAGACCCAGTACTTC.

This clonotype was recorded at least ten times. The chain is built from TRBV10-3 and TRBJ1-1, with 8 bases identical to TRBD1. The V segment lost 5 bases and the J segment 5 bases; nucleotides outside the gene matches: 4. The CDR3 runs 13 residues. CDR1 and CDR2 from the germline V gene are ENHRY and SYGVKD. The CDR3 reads CAISSRGRTEAFF. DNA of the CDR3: TGTGCCATCAGTTCCAGGGGGCGTACTGAAGCTTTCTTT.

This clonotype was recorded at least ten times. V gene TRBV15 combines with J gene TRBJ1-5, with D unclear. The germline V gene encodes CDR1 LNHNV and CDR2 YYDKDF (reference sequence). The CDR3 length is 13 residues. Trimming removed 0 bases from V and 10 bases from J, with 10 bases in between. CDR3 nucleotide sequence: TGTGCCACCAGCAGAGATTTGTCAAGCCCCCAGCATTTT. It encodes CATSRDLSSPQHF.

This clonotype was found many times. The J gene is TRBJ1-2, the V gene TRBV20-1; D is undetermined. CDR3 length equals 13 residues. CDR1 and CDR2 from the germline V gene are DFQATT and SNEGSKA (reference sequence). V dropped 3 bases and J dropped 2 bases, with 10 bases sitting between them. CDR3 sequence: CSAREEQNYGYTF. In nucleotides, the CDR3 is TGCAGTGCTAGGGAGGAGCAAAACTATGGCTACACCTTC.

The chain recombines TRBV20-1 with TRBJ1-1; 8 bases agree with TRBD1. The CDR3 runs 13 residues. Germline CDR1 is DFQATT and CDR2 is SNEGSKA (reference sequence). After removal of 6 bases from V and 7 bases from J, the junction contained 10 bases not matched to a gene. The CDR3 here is CSAPSDRALEAFF. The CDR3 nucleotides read TGCAGTGCCCCTTCGGACAGGGCCCTTGAAGCTTTCTTT.

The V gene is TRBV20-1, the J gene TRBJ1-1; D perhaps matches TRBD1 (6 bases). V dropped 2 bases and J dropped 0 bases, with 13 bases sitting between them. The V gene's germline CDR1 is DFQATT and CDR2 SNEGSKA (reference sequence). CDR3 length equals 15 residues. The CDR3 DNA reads TGCAGTGCTAGAATTGACAGGCGGATGAACACTGAAGCTTTCTTT. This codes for CSARIDRRMNTEAFF.